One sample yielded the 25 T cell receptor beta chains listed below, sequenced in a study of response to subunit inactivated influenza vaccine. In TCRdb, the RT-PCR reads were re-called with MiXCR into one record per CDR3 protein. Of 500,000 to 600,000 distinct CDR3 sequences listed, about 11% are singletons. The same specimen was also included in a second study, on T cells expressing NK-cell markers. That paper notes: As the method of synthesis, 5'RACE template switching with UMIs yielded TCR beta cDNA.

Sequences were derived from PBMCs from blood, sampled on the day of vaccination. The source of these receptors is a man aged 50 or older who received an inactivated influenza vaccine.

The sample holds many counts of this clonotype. In nucleotides, the CDR3 is TGTGCCAGCAGCTTAGCACGGACCTACACCGGGGAGCTGTTTTTT. Its translation is CASSLARTYTGELFF. The chain is built from TRBV7-2 and TRBJ2-2; D ambiguous. The CDR3 contains 15 residues. Trimming cost V 0 bases and J 3 bases, with 8 bases left between them. Germline V gene sequence: CDR1 SGHTA, CDR2 FQGNSA.

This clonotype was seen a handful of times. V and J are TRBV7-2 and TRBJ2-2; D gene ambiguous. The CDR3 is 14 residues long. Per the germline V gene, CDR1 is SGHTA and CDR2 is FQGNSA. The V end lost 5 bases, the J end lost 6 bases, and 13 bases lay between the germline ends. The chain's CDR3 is CASSPLAQSGELFF. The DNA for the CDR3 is TGTGCCAGCAGCCCGTTAGCCCAATCCGGGGAGCTGTTTTTT.

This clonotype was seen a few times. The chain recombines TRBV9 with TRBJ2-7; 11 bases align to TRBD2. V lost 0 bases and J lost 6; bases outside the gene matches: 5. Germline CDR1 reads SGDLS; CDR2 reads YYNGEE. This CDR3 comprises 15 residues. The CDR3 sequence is CASSVVGLAGTEQYF. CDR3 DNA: TGTGCCAGCAGCGTAGTAGGACTAGCGGGTACCGAGCAGTACTTC.

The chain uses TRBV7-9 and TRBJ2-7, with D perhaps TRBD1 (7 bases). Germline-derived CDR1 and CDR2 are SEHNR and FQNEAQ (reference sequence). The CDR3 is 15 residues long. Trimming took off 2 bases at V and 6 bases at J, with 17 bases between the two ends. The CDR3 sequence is CASSLLANRGGEQYF. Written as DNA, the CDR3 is TGTGCCAGCAGCTTACTTGCGAACAGGGGAGGCGAGCAGTACTTC.

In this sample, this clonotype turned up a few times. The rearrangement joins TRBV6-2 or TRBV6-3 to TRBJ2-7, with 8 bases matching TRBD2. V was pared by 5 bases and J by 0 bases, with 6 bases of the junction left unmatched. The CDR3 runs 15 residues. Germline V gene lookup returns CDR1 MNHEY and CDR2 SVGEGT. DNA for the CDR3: TGTGCCAGCAGTGCGCTAGCGGGCCGCTCCTACGAGCAGTACTTC. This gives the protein CASSALAGRSYEQYF.

The DNA for the CDR3 is TGTGCCAGCAGCCCACTTCTGGGGGGTGAGCAGTTCTTC. Residues: CASSPLLGGEQFF. V usage is TRBV12-3 or TRBV12-4 and J usage is TRBJ2-1; TRBD2 might be the D (6 bases). Trimming cost V 6 bases and J 9 bases, with 15 bases left between them. The CDR3 has 13 residues.

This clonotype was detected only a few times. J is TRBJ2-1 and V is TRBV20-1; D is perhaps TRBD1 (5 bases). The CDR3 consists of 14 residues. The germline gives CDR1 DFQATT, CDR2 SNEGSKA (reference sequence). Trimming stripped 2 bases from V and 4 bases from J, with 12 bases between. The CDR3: CSARQDTNYNEQFF. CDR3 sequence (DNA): TGCAGTGCTAGACAGGACACCAATTACAATGAGCAGTTCTTC.

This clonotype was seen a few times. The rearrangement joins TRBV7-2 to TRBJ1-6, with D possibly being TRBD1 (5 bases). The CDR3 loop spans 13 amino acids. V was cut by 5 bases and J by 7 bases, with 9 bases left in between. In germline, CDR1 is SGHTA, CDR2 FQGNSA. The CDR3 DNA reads TGTGCCAGCAGCGTGCGACAGAATTCACCCCTCCACTTT. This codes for CASSVRQNSPLHF.

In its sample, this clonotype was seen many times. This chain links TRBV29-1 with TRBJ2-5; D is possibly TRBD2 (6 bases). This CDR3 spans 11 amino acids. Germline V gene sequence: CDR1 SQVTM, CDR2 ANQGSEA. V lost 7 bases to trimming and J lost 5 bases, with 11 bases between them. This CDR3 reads CSAGDWETQYF. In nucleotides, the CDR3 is TGCAGCGCTGGGGACTGGGAGACCCAGTACTTC.

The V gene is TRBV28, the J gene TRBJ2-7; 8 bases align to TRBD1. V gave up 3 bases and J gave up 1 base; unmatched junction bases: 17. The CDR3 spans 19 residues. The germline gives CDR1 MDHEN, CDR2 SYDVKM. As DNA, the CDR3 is TGTGCCAGCAGTTTTCCCTCCTCCTCGACAGGGGCGATATCCTACGAGCAGTACTTC. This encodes CASSFPSSSTGAISYEQYF.

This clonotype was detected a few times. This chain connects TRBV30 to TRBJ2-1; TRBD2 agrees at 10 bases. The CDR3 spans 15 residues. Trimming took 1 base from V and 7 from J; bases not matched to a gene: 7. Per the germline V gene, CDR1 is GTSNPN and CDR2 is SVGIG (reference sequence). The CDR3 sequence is CAWSASGSVSNEQFF. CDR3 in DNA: TGTGCCTGGAGTGCTAGCGGGAGCGTGAGTAATGAGCAGTTCTTC.

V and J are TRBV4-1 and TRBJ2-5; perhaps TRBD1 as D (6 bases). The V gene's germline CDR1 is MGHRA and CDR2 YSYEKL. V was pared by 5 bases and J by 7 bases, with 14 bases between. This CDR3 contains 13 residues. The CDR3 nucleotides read TGCGCCAGCAGCGGTCAGGGGCGTGGGACCCAGTACTTC. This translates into CASSGQGRGTQYF.

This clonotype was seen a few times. The CDR3 coding sequence is TGTGCCAGTAGTACATCAACAGGGGTGAACACTGAAGCTTTCTTT. Its translation: CASSTSTGVNTEAFF. This sequence joins TRBV19 and TRBJ1-1; 7 bases are shared with TRBD1. The CDR3 spans 15 residues. The germline CDR1 and CDR2 sequences are LNHDA and SQIVND (reference sequence). V shed 4 bases and J 0 bases; nucleotides not matched to a gene: 5. Filled out from reference TRBV19 and TRBJ1-1, the complete variable domain reads DGGITQSPKYLFRKEGQNVTLSCEQNLNHDAMYWYRQDPGQGLRLIYYSQIVNDFQKGDIAEGYSVSREKKESFPLTVTSAQKNPTAFYLCASSTSTGVNTEAFFGQGTRLTVV.

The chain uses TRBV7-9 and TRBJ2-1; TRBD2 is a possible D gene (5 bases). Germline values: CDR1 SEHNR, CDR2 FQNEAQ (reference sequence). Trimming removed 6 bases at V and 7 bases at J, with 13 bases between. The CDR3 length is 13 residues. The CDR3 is CASRLYPGNEQFF. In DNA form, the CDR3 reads TGTGCCAGCAGGTTATACCCGGGGAATGAGCAGTTCTTC.

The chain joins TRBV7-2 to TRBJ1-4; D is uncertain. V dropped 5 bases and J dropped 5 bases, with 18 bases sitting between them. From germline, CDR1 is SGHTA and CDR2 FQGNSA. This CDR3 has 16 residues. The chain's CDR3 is CASSLTAGRENEKLFF. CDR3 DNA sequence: TGTGCCAGCAGCCTCACCGCCGGCAGAGAGAATGAAAAACTGTTTTTT.

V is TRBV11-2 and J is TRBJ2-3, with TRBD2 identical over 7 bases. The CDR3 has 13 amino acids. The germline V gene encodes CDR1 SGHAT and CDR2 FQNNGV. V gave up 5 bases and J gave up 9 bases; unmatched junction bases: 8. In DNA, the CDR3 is TGTGCCAGCAGCCCTTTCGAGCGGGAAACGCAGTATTTT. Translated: CASSPFERETQYF.

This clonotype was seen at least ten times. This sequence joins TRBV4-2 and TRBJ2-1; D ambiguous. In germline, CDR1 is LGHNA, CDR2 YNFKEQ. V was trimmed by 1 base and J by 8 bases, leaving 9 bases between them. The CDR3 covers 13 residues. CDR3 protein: CASSQGMADEQFF. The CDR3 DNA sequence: TGTGCCAGCAGCCAAGGAATGGCGGATGAGCAGTTCTTC.

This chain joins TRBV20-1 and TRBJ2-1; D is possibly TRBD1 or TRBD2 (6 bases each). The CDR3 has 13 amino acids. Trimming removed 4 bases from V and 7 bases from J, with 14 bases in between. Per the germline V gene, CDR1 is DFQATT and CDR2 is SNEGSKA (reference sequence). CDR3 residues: CSATGAGGNEQFF. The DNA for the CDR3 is TGCAGTGCTACGGGGGCCGGCGGTAATGAGCAGTTCTTC.

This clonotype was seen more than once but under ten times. This CDR3 is CASSQTTGREKLFF. The CDR3, as DNA: TGCGCCAGCAGCCAAACGACAGGGCGGGAAAAACTGTTTTTT. The rearrangement joins TRBV4-3 to TRBJ1-4; 7 bases agree with TRBD1. V shed 2 bases and J 8 bases; nucleotides not matched to a gene: 5. Germline loops: CDR1 LGHNA, CDR2 YSLEER. This CDR3 has 14 amino acids.

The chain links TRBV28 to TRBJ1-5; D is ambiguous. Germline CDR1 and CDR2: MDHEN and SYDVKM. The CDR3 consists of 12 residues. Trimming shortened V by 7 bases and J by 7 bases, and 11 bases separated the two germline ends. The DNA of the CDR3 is TGTGCCAGCATGATAACCGGACAGCCCCAGCATTTT. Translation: CASMITGQPQHF.

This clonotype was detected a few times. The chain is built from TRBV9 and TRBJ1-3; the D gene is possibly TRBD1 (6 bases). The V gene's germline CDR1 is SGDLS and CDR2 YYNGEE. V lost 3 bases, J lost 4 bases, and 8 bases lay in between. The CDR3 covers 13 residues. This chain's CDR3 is CASSAGQGNTIYF. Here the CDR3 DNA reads TGTGCCAGCAGCGCCGGACAGGGAAACACCATATATTTT.

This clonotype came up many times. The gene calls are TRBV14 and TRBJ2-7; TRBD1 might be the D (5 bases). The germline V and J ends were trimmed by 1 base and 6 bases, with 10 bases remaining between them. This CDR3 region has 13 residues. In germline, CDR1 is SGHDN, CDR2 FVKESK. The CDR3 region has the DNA TGTGCCAGCAGCCAAGTGCCAGGGCGCGAGCAGTACTTC. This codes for CASSQVPGREQYF.

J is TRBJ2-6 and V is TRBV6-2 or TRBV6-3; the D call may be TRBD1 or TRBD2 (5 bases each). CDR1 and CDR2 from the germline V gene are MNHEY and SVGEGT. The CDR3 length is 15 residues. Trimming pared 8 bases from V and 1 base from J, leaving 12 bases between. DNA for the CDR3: TGTGCCAGCCACAAGTGGGGGTCTGGGGCCAACGTCCTGACTTTC. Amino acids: CASHKWGSGANVLTF.

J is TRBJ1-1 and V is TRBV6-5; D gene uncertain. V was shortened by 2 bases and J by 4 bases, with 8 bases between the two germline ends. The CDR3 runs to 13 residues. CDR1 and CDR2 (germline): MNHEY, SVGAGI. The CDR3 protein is CASSYDPGTEAFF. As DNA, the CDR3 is TGTGCCAGCAGTTACGACCCGGGCACTGAAGCTTTCTTT.

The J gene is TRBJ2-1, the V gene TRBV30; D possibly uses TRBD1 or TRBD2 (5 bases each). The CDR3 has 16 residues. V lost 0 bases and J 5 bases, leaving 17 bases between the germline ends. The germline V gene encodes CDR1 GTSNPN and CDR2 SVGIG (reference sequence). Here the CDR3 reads CAWSVGRVARDNEQFF. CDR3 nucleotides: TGTGCCTGGAGTGTGGGACGGGTGGCGAGGGACAATGAGCAGTTCTTC. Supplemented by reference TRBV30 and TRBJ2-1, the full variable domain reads SQTIHQWPATLVQPVGSPLSLECTVEGTSNPNLYWYRQAAGRGLQLLFYSVGIGQISSEVPQNLSASRPQDRQFILSSKKLLLSDSGFYLCAWSVGRVARDNEQFFGPGTRLTVL.